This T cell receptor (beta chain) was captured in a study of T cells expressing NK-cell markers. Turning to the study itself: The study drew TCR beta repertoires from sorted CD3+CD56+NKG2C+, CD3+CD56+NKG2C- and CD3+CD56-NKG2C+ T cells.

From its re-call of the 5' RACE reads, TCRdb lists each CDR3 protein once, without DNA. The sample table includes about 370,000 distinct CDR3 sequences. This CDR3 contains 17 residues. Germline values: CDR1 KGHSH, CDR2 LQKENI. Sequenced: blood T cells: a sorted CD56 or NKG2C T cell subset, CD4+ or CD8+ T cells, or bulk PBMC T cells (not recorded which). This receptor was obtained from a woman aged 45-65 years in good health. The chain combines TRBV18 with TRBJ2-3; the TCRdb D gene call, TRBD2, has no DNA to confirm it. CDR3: CASSPGITGSQGDTQYF.